This TCR beta chain was retrieved from a study of T-cell memory formation after mild COVID-19. This clonotype was counted a few times. This CDR3 is built from 11 residues. Trimming cost V 5 bases and J 4 bases, with 5 bases left between them. Per germline, CDR1 LGHDT and CDR2 YNNKEL (reference sequence). Each CDR3 protein is one row after TCRdb ran MiXCR on the 5' RACE reads. Seen here are 470,000 or so distinct CDR3 sequences, 20% observed once, and the top ten hold approximately 8.1%. Sequenced sample: PBMCs or a T cell subset sorted from them (not recorded which). This TCR was sampled from an adult woman who had mild COVID-19 (a few samples of this study predate the infection). Cell type and time point are not known. This chain connects TRBV3-1 to TRBJ2-5; D is unclear. CDR3 sequence (DNA): TGTGCCAGCAGCGTCGTAGAGACCCAGTACTTC. Translated, it gives CASSVVETQYF.